The 16 T cell receptor beta chains reported below all come from one sample, sequenced in a study of radiotherapy plus CTLA-4 blockade in lung cancer. The repertoire was sequenced with immunoSEQ multiplex PCR; TCRdb's copy has only in-frame clones and lacks some. The sample shows 52,000 or so clones, around 80% of them seen only once. Sequencing used peripheral blood, obtained from a patient treated with radiotherapy plus ipilimumab. These receptor sequences come from a human donor with non-small cell lung cancer who had a partial response to radiotherapy plus ipilimumab.

The CDR3 DNA follows: TGTGCCAGCACCCGGGACACCGCTAACTATGGCTACACCTTC. This sequence encodes CASTRDTANYGYTF. This chain joins TRBV9 and TRBJ1-2; possibly TRBD1 for D (6 bases). Trimming removed 6 bases at V and 0 bases at J, with 12 bases between. The germline V gene encodes CDR1 SGDLS and CDR2 YYNGEE. The CDR3 runs to 14 residues.

The chain recombines TRBV7-9 with TRBJ2-7; 7 positions match TRBD1. There are 14 residues in the CDR3. The V gene's germline CDR1 is SEHNR and CDR2 FQNEAQ (reference sequence). V was clipped by 5 bases and J by 5 bases; unmatched bases: 9. CDR3 sequence: CASSPPGQSHEQYF. CDR3 DNA sequence: TGTGCCAGCAGCCCCCCGGGACAGTCCCACGAGCAGTACTTC. Drawing the rest from reference TRBV7-9 and TRBJ2-7, the complete variable domain is DTGVSQNPRHKITKRGQNVTFRCDPISEHNRLYWYRQTLGQGPEFLTYFQNEAQLEKSRLLSDRFSAERPKGSFSTLEIQRTEQGDSAMYLCASSPPGQSHEQYFGPGTRLTVT.

The chain combines TRBV7-3 with TRBJ2-3; D might be TRBD1 (6 bases). This CDR3 comprises 13 residues. Germline loops: CDR1 SGHTA, CDR2 FQGTGA. Trimming removed 5 bases from V and 3 bases from J, with 9 bases in between. This chain's CDR3 is CASSATGTDTQYF. In DNA form, the CDR3 reads TGTGCCAGCAGCGCTACAGGGACAGATACGCAGTATTTT.

This rearrangement joins TRBV9 to TRBJ2-5, with 10 bases matching TRBD2. The J call is in doubt because the DNA end fits TRBJ2-7 better. Looked up from germline, CDR1 is SGDLS and CDR2 is YYNGEE. The CDR3 loop spans 16 amino acids. The CDR3 DNA reads TGTGCCAGCAGCGCCCAACCTAGCGGGGGACTCTACGAGCAGTACTTC. This gives the protein CASSAQPSGGLYEQYF.

The chain combines TRBV6-1 with TRBJ2-5; D possibly corresponds to TRBD1 (7 bases). Near its end, the DNA agrees better with TRBJ2-7, so the J call may be wrong. There are 15 residues in the CDR3. Looked up from germline, CDR1 is MNHNS and CDR2 is SASEGT. CDR3 coding DNA: TGTGCCAGCAGTGTTGCGGGACAGTTAGCCTACGAGCAGTACTTC. This gives the protein CASSVAGQLAYEQYF.

This rearrangement joins TRBV13 to TRBJ1-2, with a tentative D call TRBD1 (5 bases). Trimming pared 3 bases from V and 2 bases from J, leaving 13 bases between. From germline, CDR1 is PRHDT and CDR2 FYEKMQ (reference sequence). This CDR3 contains 15 residues. Written as DNA, the CDR3 is TGTGCCAGCAGCTTCCTTGCCGGGGGGAACTATGGCTACACCTTC. This sequence encodes CASSFLAGGNYGYTF.

V is TRBV25-1 and J is TRBJ1-2; unclear D gene. This CDR3 contains 15 residues. Germline V gene lookup returns CDR1 MGHDK and CDR2 SYGVNS. Trimming shortened V by 0 bases and J by 3 bases, and 11 bases separated the two germline ends. CDR3 in amino acids: CASSEYSGNDYGYTF. The CDR3, as DNA: TGTGCCAGCAGTGAATATTCGGGAAACGACTATGGCTACACCTTC.

The chain is built from TRBV28 and TRBJ1-1, with a weak D call TRBD1 (6 bases). V was shortened by 0 bases and J by 1 base, with 15 bases between the two germline ends. The CDR3 has 17 residues. Germline loops: CDR1 MDHEN, CDR2 SYDVKM. The CDR3 DNA reads TGTGCCAGCAGTTTATGGTTGCCAGGGGACCAGAACACTGAAGCTTTCTTT. The encoded protein is CASSLWLPGDQNTEAFF.

The J gene is TRBJ1-1, the V gene TRBV29-1; weak D call: TRBD1 (6 bases). CDR1 and CDR2 from the germline V gene are SQVTM and ANQGSEA. The V end was cut by 4 bases, the J end by 4 bases, with 10 bases between. The CDR3 runs 12 residues. Here the CDR3 DNA reads TGCAGCGTTGCTCAGGGGAGCACTGAAGCTTTCTTT. This encodes CSVAQGSTEAFF.

V gene TRBV5-1 combines with J gene TRBJ1-4; TRBD1 is a possible D gene (5 bases). Germline V gives CDR1 SGHRS, CDR2 YFSETQ. This CDR3 region has 15 residues. V was clipped by 4 bases and J by 0 bases, with 10 bases between them. The CDR3, as DNA: TGCGCCAGCAGCGGGGGGTTTGCAACTAATGAAAAACTGTTTTTT. Protein: CASSGGFATNEKLFF.

This rearrangement joins TRBV4-1 to TRBJ2-1; TRBD2 agrees at 8 bases. The CDR3 covers 17 residues. Germline values: CDR1 MGHRA, CDR2 YSYEKL. V lost 1 base to trimming and J lost 0 bases; unmatched junction nucleotides: 5. CDR3 amino acids: CASSQALSGVSYNEQFF. In DNA, the CDR3 is TGCGCCAGCAGCCAAGCCCTTAGCGGGGTCTCCTACAATGAGCAGTTCTTC.

The chain combines TRBV5-1 with TRBJ1-5, with D uncertain. This CDR3 contains 15 residues. Trimming stripped 0 bases from V and 5 bases from J, with 12 bases between. Germline loops: CDR1 SGHRS, CDR2 YFSETQ. The CDR3 DNA sequence: TGCGCCAGCAGCTTGGTTGTCAGGCCCCATCAGCCCCAGCATTTT. Encoded protein: CASSLVVRPHQPQHF.

This chain links TRBV7-2 with TRBJ2-1; 7 bases fit TRBD1. This CDR3 is built from 16 residues. CDR1 and CDR2 from the germline V gene are SGHTA and FQGNSA. Trimming at V came to 2 bases and at J to 0 bases, leaving 4 bases not matched to a gene. CDR3 residues: CASSLQGGSSYNEQFF. As DNA, the CDR3 is TGTGCCAGCAGCTTACAAGGGGGCAGCTCCTACAATGAGCAGTTCTTC.

V usage is TRBV14 and J usage is TRBJ2-2; possible D gene TRBD2, 5 bases. Germline CDR1 SGHDN, CDR2 FVKESK. The germline V and J ends were trimmed by 5 bases and 2 bases, with 12 bases remaining between them. The CDR3 consists of 15 residues. CDR3 sequence reads: CASSAWTRNTGELFF. Written as DNA, the CDR3 is TGTGCCAGCAGCGCCTGGACTCGAAACACCGGGGAGCTGTTTTTT. Full variable domain (rest looked up from reference TRBV14 and TRBJ2-2): EAGVTQFPSHSVIEKGQTVTLRCDPISGHDNLYWYRRVMGKEIKFLLHFVKESKQDESGMPNNRFLAERTGGTYSTLKVQPAELEDSGVYFCASSAWTRNTGELFFGEGSRLTVL.

The gene calls are TRBV27 and TRBJ1-1; weak D call: TRBD1 (5 bases). Trimming removed 0 bases at V and 5 bases at J, with 13 bases between. Germline values: CDR1 MNHEY, CDR2 SMNVEV (reference sequence). CDR3 size: 15 residues. CDR3 DNA: TGTGCCAGCAGTTTATCGGCAGGGAGGTTAACTGAAGCTTTCTTT. Translated, it gives CASSLSAGRLTEAFF.

This chain joins TRBV5-1 and TRBJ2-1; the D is unclear. CDR3 length: 14 amino acids. The germline V gene has CDR1 SGHRS and CDR2 YFSETQ. With 0 bases removed from V and 6 bases from J, the gap between germline ends came to 10 bases. The DNA of the CDR3 is TGCGCCAGCAGCTTGGCCTCCCTGTCCAATGAGCAGTTCTTC. It is translated as CASSLASLSNEQFF.